This TCR beta chain comes out of a study of blood T cell repertoires in COVID-19. The CDR3 is made up of 13 amino acids. Germline CDR1 is MDHEN and CDR2 is SYDVKM. Trimming took 3 bases from V and 4 from J; bases not matched to a gene: 0. Clones were read by immunoSEQ multiplex PCR, and TCRdb kept only the in-frame ones, dropping some. The data contain some 530,000 clones, 70% to 90% of them singletons. The sequence derives from a human donor in a cohort sampled during active COVID-19. The chain combines TRBV28 with TRBJ2-5; 9 bases agree with TRBD2. Sequenced sample: peripheral blood. CDR3 sequence (DNA): TGTGCCAGCAGTTTTAGCGGGAGAGAGACCCAGTACTTC. It yields the protein CASSFSGRETQYF. The whole variable domain, remainder taken from reference TRBV28 and TRBJ2-5, is DVKVTQSSRYLVKRTGEKVFLECVQDMDHENMFWYRQDPGLGLRLIYFSYDVKMKEKGDIPEGYSVSREKKERFSLILESASTNQTSMYLCASSFSGRETQYFGPGTRLLVL.